The 9 T cell receptor beta chains below come from one sample, sequenced in a study of blood T cell repertoires in COVID-19. The data were produced by immunoSEQ multiplex PCR, yet TCRdb's version contains in-frame clones alone and is incomplete. Among 250,000 or so clones listed, approximately 88% were seen once. The specimen was PBMCs or T cells enriched from blood (not recorded which). These receptors came from a woman aged 40 to 55 who had been exposed to COVID-19.

CDR3 in DNA: TGTGCCAGCAGTTACGCCGTCAGGGGGAACACAGATACGCAGTATTTT. Protein sequence: CASSYAVRGNTDTQYF. V gene TRBV6-2 or TRBV6-3 combines with J gene TRBJ2-3; 7 positions agree with TRBD1. The germline V gene has CDR1 MNHEY and CDR2 SVGEGT. The CDR3 runs to 16 residues. V lost 2 bases and J lost 2; bases outside the gene matches: 7.

The chain employs TRBV7-6 and TRBJ1-1; TRBD1 agrees at 7 bases. Germline CDR1 is SGHVS and CDR2 is FNYEAQ. CDR3 length equals 15 residues. V lost 5 bases, J lost 3 bases, and 9 bases stayed unmatched. The CDR3 region is CASSPPRDRDTEAFF. The CDR3, as DNA: TGTGCCAGCAGCCCCCCCCGGGACAGAGACACTGAAGCTTTCTTT.

The chain uses TRBV19 and TRBJ2-1, with 7 bases lining up with TRBD2. This CDR3 region has 16 residues. Trimming cost V 2 bases and J 2 bases; bases outside gene matches: 6. The germline V gene encodes CDR1 LNHDA and CDR2 SQIVND (reference sequence). CDR3 residues: CASSIYVGGAYNEQFF. The CDR3 region has the DNA TGTGCCAGTAGTATATATGTGGGGGGGGCCTACAATGAGCAGTTCTTC.

The chain links TRBV28 to TRBJ2-6; perhaps TRBD2 as D (5 bases). Germline loops: CDR1 MDHEN, CDR2 SYDVKM. V was shortened by 3 bases and J by 4 bases, with 13 bases between the two germline ends. This CDR3 contains 16 residues. The CDR3 nucleotides read TGTGCCAGCAGTTTCGGGCGAATAGCGGGGGCCAACGTCCTGACTTTC. It encodes CASSFGRIAGANVLTF. Complete variable domain (other parts from reference TRBV28 and TRBJ2-6): DVKVTQSSRYLVKRTGEKVFLECVQDMDHENMFWYRQDPGLGLRLIYFSYDVKMKEKGDIPEGYSVSREKKERFSLILESASTNQTSMYLCASSFGRIAGANVLTFGAGSRLTVL.

V and J are TRBV7-9 and TRBJ2-1, with D possibly being TRBD2 (5 bases). Looked up from germline, CDR1 is SEHNR and CDR2 is FQNEAQ (reference sequence). The CDR3 loop spans 17 amino acids. V dropped 6 bases and J dropped 7 bases, with 25 bases sitting between them. The CDR3 sequence: CASSPPLGGPNGNEQFF. In DNA form, the CDR3 reads TGTGCCAGCAGTCCCCCTCTCGGAGGACCCAATGGGAATGAGCAGTTCTTC.

The chain joins TRBV29-1 to TRBJ2-1, with TRBD2 identical over 14 bases. CDR1 and CDR2 (germline): SQVTM, ANQGSEA. V was pared by 3 bases and J by 15 bases, with 25 bases of the junction left unmatched. This CDR3 is built from 19 residues. As DNA, the CDR3 is TGCAGCGTTGACGGGCATTTGGGCAGGGGCGGGACTAGCGGGAGTTTTTCGTTCTTC. As protein: CSVDGHLGRGGTSGSFSFF.

V is TRBV5-4 and J is TRBJ1-1; D gene uncertain. This CDR3 has 15 residues. Looked up from germline, CDR1 is SGHNT and CDR2 is YYREEE (reference sequence). Trimming pared 0 bases from V and 0 bases from J, leaving 9 bases between. The CDR3 coding sequence is TGTGCCAGCAGCTTGGCGGAGGGCATGAACACTGAAGCTTTCTTT. Translation gives CASSLAEGMNTEAFF.

The chain has TRBV2 and TRBJ1-4, with D unresolved. Deletions cut 3 bases from V and 6 bases from J, with 11 bases between. Germline V CDR1 and CDR2: SNHLY, FYNNEI. The CDR3 loop spans 14 amino acids. The CDR3 bases are TGTGCCAGCAGTGATGGCTCGCTGGATGAAAAACTGTTTTTT. Its translation is CASSDGSLDEKLFF.

In its sample, this clone was seen once. The chain links TRBV11-3 to TRBJ2-7; the match to TRBD1 covers 9 bases. Trimming at V came to 3 bases and at J to 2 bases, leaving 11 bases not matched to a gene. There are 17 residues in the CDR3. CDR1 is SGHNT, CDR2 YENEEA, per germline. CDR3 nucleotide sequence: TGTGCCAGCAGCTTGCGCCGGGGACAGGGAAGCGCCTACGAGCAGTACGTC. It yields the protein CASSLRRGQGSAYEQYV.